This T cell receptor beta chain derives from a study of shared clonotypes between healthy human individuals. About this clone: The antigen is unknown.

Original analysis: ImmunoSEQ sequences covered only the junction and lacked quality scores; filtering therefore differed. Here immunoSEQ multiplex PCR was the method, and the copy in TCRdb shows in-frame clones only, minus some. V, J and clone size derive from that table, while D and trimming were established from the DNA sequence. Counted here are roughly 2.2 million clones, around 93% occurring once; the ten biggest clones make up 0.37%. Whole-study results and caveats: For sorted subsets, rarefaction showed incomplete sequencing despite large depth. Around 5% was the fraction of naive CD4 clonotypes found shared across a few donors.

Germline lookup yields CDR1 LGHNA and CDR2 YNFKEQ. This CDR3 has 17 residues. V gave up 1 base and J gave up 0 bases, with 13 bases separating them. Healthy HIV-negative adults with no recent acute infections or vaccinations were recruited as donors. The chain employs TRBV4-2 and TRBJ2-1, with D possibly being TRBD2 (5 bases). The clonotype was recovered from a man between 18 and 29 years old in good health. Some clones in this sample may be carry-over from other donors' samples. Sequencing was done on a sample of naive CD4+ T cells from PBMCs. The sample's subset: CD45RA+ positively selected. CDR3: CASSQVKGGSSYNEQFF. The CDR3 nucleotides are TGTGCCAGCAGCCAAGTGAAGGGTGGGAGCTCCTACAATGAGCAGTTCTTC.